This entry concerns a single T cell receptor beta chain. Its antigen remains undetermined. The record has no base qualities; no much larger clone is one base away. These data originate in a study of blood T cell repertoires in COVID-19 (dated by TCRdb to 2018 to 2021). Some background on the complete study: The collaborator samples originated in the United States, Italy and Spain and spanned the acute and convalescent phases of COVID-19. The samples were drawn from the first 160 participants of the ongoing ImmuneRACE study and from 1,254 subjects provided by 6 global collaborators. The material from the prospective study consisted of cDNA or gDNA derived from T cells, B-cell-depleted T cells, or PBMCs. Subjects who had been exposed to COVID-19, were actively infected with it, or had recovered from it provided the deeply sampled blood TCRbeta repertoires that made up the dataset. Nearly every sample came with metadata listing a de-identified subject ID, COVID-19 status, age in years and sex. A freely available public database, intended as a resource for researchers studying the immune response to SARS-CoV-2, is where the repertoires were released. HLA class I and class II types, where available, came from metadata supplied by the sample provider rather than from assay-based typing. Findings and caveats that apply to the study as a whole: Clinical and demographic metadata were provided uncurated, with the amount varying by source and participant.

The immunoSEQ Assay, a bias-controlled multiplex PCR, was used to amplify TCRbeta CDR3 regions from genomic DNA. The published analysis was carried out like this. Within the assay, amplification of reference gene primers was used to estimate how many nucleated cells each sample contained. To quantify the absolute abundance of each unique TCRbeta CDR3 rearrangement, sequence reads were collapsed and filtered. Productive Simpson clonality was computed per sample as the square root of Simpson's diversity index over productive rearrangements. TCRdb mirrors the immuneACCESS table, restricted to in-frame sequences. Some clones are absent from its copies; in checked studies, under half trace to an unresolved V gene, and the reason for the others is unknown. For V, J and clone size, that table is used; D and trimming come from the DNA. Present in this sample are fewer than 95,000 clones, about 74% of which were seen just once. Clones ranked in the top ten supply around 4% of the sample.

One collaborating source in Seattle enrolled patients during active infection and followed them longitudinally through the course of disease. The collaborating institutions used their own protocols to collect whole blood in K2EDTA tubes. For TCRbeta analysis, collaborators shipped samples as frozen whole blood, isolated PBMCs, or DNA extracted from either of those sample types. Inclusive of the bounding cysteine and phenylalanine, the CDR3 is 15 residues long. Just the 45-base CDR3 DNA is kept, in frame starting at base 1. From a lookup of the germline V gene, CDR1 and CDR2 are SNHLY and FYNNEI. V gives up 3 bases and J gives up 4 bases, and the segment between their germline ends measures 13 bases.

The sequence came from a man between 65 and 80 years old with COVID-19, enrolled during active disease. The sequenced sample was peripheral blood. The chain uses TRBV2 and TRBJ1-5, and possibly TRBD1, on 5 matching bases. The sequenced DNA is TGTGCCAGCAGTGATGACAGCCTGCTTAATCAGCCCCAGCATTTT. Its amino acids are CASSDDSLLNQPQHF.